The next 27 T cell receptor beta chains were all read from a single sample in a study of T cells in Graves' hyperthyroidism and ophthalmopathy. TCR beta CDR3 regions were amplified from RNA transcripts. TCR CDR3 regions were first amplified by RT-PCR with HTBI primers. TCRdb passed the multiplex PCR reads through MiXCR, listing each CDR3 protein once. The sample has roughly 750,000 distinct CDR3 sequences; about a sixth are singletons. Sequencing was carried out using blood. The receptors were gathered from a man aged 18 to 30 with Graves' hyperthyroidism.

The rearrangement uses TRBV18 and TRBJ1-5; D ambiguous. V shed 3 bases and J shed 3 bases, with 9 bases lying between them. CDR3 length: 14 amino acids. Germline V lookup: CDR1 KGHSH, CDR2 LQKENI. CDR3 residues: CASSPGGYNQPQHF. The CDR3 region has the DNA TGTGCCAGCTCACCCGGAGGGTACAATCAGCCCCAGCATTTT.

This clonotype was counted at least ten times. CDR3 in amino acids: CASSLAWGVGTDTQYF. CDR3 nucleotide sequence: TGCGCCAGCAGCTTGGCCTGGGGGGTAGGCACAGATACGCAGTATTTT. The chain links TRBV5-1 to TRBJ2-3; TRBD2 is a possible D gene (6 bases). This CDR3 is 16 amino acids long. The V gene's germline CDR1 is SGHRS and CDR2 YFSETQ. The V end lost 0 bases, the J end lost 1 base, and 12 bases lay between the germline ends. The full variable domain, its missing parts supplied by reference TRBV5-1 and TRBJ2-3, is KAGVTQTPRYLIKTRGQQVTLSCSPISGHRSVSWYQQTPGQGLQFLFEYFSETQRNKGNFPGRFSGRQFSNSRSEMNVSTLELGDSALYLCASSLAWGVGTDTQYFGPGTRLTVL.

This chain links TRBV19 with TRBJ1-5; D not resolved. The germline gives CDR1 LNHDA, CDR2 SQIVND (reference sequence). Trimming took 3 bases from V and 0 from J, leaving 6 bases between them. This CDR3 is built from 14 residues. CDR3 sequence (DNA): TGTGCCAGTAGTATGGGGAATAGCAATCAGCCCCAGCATTTT. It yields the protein CASSMGNSNQPQHF.

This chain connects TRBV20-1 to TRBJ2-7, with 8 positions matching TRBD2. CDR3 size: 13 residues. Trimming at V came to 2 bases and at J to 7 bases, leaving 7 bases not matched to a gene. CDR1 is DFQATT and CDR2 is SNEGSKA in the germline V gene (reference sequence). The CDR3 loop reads CSARLAGSWEQYF. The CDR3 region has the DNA TGCAGTGCTAGACTAGCGGGTAGCTGGGAGCAGTACTTC.

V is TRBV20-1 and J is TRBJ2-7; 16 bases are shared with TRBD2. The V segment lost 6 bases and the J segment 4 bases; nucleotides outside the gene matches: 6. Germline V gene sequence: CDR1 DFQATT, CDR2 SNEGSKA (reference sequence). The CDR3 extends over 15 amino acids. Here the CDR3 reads CSATSGLAGGYEQYF. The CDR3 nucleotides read TGCAGTGCCACTTCGGGACTAGCGGGAGGGTACGAGCAGTACTTC.

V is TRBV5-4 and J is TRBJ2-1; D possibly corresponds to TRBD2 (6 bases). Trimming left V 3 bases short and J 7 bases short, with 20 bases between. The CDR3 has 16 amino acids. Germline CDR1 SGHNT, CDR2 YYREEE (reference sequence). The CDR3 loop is CASSSLGGRRGNEQFF. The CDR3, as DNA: TGTGCCAGCAGCTCCCTTGGAGGGAGAAGAGGTAATGAGCAGTTCTTC.

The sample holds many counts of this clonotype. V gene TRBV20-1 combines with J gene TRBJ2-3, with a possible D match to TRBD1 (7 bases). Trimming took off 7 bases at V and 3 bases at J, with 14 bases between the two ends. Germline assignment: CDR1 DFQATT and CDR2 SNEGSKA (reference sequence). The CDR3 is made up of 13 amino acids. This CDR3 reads CSVQGGGTDTQYF. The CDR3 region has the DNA TGCAGTGTCCAGGGGGGAGGAACAGATACGCAGTATTTT.

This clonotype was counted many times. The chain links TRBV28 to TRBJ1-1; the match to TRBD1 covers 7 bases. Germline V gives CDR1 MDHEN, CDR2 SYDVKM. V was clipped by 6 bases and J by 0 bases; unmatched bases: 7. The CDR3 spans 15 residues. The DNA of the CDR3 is TGTGCCAGCAGGGAGATACAGGGGCTGAACACTGAAGCTTTCTTT. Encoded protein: CASREIQGLNTEAFF.

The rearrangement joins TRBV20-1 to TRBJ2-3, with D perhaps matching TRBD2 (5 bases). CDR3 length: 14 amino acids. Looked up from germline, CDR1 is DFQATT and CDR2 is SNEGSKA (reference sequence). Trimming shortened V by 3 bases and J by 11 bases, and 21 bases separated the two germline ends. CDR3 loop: CSARAPFLGEGQYF. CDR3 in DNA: TGCAGTGCTAGGGCCCCCTTTCTAGGCGAGGGGCAGTATTTT.

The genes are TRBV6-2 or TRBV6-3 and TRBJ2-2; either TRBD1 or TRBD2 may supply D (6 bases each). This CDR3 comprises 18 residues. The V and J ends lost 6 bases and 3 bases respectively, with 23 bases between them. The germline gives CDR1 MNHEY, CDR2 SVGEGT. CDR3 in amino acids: CASRRTTLTGWYTGELFF. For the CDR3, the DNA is TGTGCCAGCAGGCGGACTACCCTAACAGGGTGGTACACCGGGGAGCTGTTTTTT.

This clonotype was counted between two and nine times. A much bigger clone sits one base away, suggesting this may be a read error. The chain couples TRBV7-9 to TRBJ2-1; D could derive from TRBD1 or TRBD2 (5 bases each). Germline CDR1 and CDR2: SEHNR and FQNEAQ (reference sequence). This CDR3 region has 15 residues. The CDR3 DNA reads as TGTGCCAGCAGCAATGGGACGCTCCCTTTGTATGAGCTGTTCTTC. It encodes CASSNGTLPLYELFF.

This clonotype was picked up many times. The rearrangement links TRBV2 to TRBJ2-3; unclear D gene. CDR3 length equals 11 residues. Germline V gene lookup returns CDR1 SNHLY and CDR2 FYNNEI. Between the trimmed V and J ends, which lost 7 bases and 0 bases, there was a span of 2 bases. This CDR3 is CASKSTDTQYF. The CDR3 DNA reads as TGTGCCAGCAAAAGCACAGATACGCAGTATTTT.

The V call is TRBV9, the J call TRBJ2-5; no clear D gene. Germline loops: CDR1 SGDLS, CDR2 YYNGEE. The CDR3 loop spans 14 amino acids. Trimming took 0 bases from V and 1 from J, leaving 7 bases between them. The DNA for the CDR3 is TGTGCCAGCAGCGTAGGCCACAGCCAAGAGACCCAGTACTTC. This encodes CASSVGHSQETQYF.

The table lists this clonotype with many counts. The CDR3 region has the DNA TGTGCCAGCAGCTTACGTTGGCGGGCGGGGGAGACCCAGTACTTC. The encoded protein is CASSLRWRAGETQYF. This sequence joins TRBV7-2 and TRBJ2-5; D is perhaps TRBD2 (6 bases). Germline CDR1 reads SGHTA; CDR2 reads FQGNSA. The CDR3 is made up of 15 amino acids. Trimming shortened V by 2 bases and J by 5 bases, and 15 bases separated the two germline ends.

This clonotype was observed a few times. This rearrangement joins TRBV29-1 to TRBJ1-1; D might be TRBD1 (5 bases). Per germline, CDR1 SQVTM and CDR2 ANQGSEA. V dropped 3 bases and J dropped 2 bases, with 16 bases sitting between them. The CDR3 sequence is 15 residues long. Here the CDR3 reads CSVESPRGENTEAFF. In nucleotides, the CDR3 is TGCAGCGTTGAGTCTCCTCGGGGGGAAAACACTGAAGCTTTCTTT. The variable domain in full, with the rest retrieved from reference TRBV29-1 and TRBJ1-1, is SAVISQKPSRDICQRGTSLTIQCQVDSQVTMMFWYRQQPGQSLTLIATANQGSEATYESGFVIDKFPISRPNLTFSTLTVSNMSPEDSSIYLCSVESPRGENTEAFFGQGTRLTVV.

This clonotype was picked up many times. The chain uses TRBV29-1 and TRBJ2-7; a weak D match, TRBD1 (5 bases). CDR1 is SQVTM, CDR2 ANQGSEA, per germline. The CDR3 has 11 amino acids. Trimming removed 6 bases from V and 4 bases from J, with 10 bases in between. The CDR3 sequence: CSVRQSYEQYF. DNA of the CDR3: TGCAGCGTCAGACAGTCTTACGAGCAGTACTTC.

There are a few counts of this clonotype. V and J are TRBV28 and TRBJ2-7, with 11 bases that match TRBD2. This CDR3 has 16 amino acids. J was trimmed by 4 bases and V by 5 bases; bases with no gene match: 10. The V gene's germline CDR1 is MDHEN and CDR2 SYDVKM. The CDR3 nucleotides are TGTGCCAGCAGTCAATTAGCGGGAGGGCCCGTTTACGAGCAGTACTTC. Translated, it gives CASSQLAGGPVYEQYF.

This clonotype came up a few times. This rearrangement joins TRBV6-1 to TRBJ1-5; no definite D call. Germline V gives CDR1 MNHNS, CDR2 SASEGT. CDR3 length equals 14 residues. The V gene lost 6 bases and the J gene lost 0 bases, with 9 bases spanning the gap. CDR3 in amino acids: CASRGLYSNQPQHF. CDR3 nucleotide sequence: TGTGCCAGCAGAGGATTGTATAGCAATCAGCCCCAGCATTTT.

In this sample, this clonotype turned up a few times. CDR3 residues: CSVAFGKETQYF. In nucleotides, the CDR3 is TGCAGCGTTGCTTTCGGGAAAGAGACCCAGTACTTC. V gene TRBV29-1 combines with J gene TRBJ2-5; D perhaps matches TRBD2 (5 bases). Germline V gene data show CDR1 as SQVTM and CDR2 as ANQGSEA. V was pared by 4 bases and J by 3 bases, with 9 bases between. This CDR3 spans 12 amino acids.

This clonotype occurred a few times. The CDR3 spells CSASTRENGERGGELFF. CDR3 DNA: TGCAGTGCATCAACCCGCGAAAATGGGGAAAGGGGCGGGGAGCTGTTTTTT. The V call is TRBV20-1, the J call TRBJ2-2; D is perhaps TRBD1 (5 bases). Trimming left V 6 bases short and J 7 bases short, with 27 bases between. Germline values: CDR1 DFQATT, CDR2 SNEGSKA (reference sequence). This CDR3 is 17 amino acids long.

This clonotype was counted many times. CDR3 region: CASSLSLGEGADTQYF. The CDR3 DNA follows: TGTGCCAGCAGTTTATCGTTGGGGGAGGGAGCAGATACGCAGTATTTT. V gene TRBV27 combines with J gene TRBJ2-3; 7 nucleotides line up with TRBD2. After removal of 0 bases from V and 4 bases from J, the junction contained 7 bases not matched to a gene. This CDR3 contains 16 residues. CDR1 is MNHEY and CDR2 is SMNVEV in the germline V gene (reference sequence).

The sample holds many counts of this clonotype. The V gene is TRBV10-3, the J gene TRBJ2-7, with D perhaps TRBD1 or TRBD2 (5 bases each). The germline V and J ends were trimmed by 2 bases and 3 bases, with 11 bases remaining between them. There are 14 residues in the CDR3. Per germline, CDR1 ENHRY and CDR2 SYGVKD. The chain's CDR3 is CAISEGAEVYEQYF. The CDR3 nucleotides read TGTGCCATCAGTGAGGGGGCGGAGGTCTACGAGCAGTACTTC.

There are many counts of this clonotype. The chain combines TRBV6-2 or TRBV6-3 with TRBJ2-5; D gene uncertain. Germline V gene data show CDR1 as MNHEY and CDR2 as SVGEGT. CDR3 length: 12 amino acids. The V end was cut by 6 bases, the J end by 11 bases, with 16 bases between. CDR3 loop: CASSERAPGQYF. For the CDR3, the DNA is TGTGCCAGCAGCGAACGGGCCCCAGGACAGTACTTC.

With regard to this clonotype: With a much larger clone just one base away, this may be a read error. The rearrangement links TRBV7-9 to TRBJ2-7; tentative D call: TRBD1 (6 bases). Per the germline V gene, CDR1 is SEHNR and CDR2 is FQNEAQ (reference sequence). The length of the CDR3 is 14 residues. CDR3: CATSLAGQSYEQYF. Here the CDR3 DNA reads TGTGCCACCAGCTTAGCCGGACAGTCCTACGAGCAGTACTTC.

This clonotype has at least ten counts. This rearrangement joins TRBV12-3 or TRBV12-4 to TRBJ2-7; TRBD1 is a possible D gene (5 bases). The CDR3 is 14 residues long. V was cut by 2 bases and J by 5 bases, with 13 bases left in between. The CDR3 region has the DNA TGTGCCAGCAGTTTACGAAGGGGAATCGACGAGCAGTACTTC. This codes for CASSLRRGIDEQYF.

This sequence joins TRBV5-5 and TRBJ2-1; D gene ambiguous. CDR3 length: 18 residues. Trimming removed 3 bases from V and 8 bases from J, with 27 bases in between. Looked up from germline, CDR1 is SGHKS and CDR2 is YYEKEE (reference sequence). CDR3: CASSSGLRSRPALDEQFF. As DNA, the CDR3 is TGTGCCAGCAGCTCCGGGCTACGCTCCCGCCCAGCTCTGGATGAGCAGTTCTTC.

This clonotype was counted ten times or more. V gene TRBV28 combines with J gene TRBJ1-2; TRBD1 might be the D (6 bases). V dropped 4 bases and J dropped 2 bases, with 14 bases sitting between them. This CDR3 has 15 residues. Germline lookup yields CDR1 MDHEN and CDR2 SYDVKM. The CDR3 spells CASSSDRKGNYGYTF. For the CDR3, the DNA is TGTGCCAGCAGTTCGGACAGAAAGGGCAACTATGGCTACACCTTC.